This T cell receptor (beta chain) was identified during a study of T cells after yellow fever vaccination. Study-wide points: The booster saw the reappearance of most primary-vaccination clones (approximately 96% CD4, 80% to 90% CD8). Bulk-population clonotypes that are abundant could appear as contaminants in FACS-sorted repertoires.

Comment on this clonotype: Its matching antigen is unknown.

The CDR3 is made up of 15 amino acids. Per the germline V gene, CDR1 is MNHEY and CDR2 is SVGEGT. V dropped 6 bases and J dropped 0; count of bases not matched to a gene: 7. Production of TCR cDNA was by 5'RACE template switching, which also added a universal primer site and UMIs. TCRdb reprocessed the 5' RACE reads with MiXCR, giving one entry per CDR3 protein. The data contain around 600,000 distinct CDR3 sequences, roughly an eighth of them seen just once; the ten biggest clones take up approximately 15%. The starting material was PBMCs, obtained on the day of the yellow fever booster vaccination. The rearrangement links TRBV6-2 or TRBV6-3 to TRBJ2-5, with 7 bases aligning to TRBD1. The TCR sequence derives from a man aged 25 to 40 who received the YFV17D yellow fever vaccine. The CDR3 protein is CASSSDRAYQETQYF. CDR3 bases: TGTGCCAGCAGCTCCGACAGGGCCTACCAAGAGACCCAGTACTTC.